This TCR beta chain was observed in a study of T cells in Graves' hyperthyroidism and ophthalmopathy. This clonotype was observed a few times. RNA transcripts gave rise to amplified TCR beta CDR3 regions. The primer set for the first-round RT-PCR of the TCR CDR3 was HTBI. In TCRdb, the multiplex PCR reads were re-called with MiXCR into one record per CDR3 protein. This sample carries roughly 380,000 distinct CDR3 sequences, roughly 14% of them seen once, and the ten largest clones take around 21%. The receptor was isolated from a man aged 25-45 years with Graves' hyperthyroidism that later progressed to Graves' ophthalmopathy. Sequenced material: blood.

The CDR3 nucleotides are TGTGCCAGCAGTTGGGACAGGGGCTCAGATACGCAGTATTTT. Encoded protein: CASSWDRGSDTQYF. The chain carries TRBV6-2 or TRBV6-3 and TRBJ2-3; 10 nucleotides line up with TRBD1. The V segment lost 4 bases and the J segment 4 bases; nucleotides outside the gene matches: 2. In germline, CDR1 is MNHEY, CDR2 SVGEGT. The CDR3 has 14 residues.